A selection of T cell receptor beta chains follows, all from one sample in a study of blood T cell repertoires in COVID-19. Sequenced by immunoSEQ multiplex PCR; TCRdb stores in-frame clones only, minus some. Altogether 150,000 or so clones are present, 84% being singletons, with the ten largest covering 4%. Sequencing input: peripheral blood. The source is a woman aged 55-75 years with acute or convalescent COVID-19. The CDR3 runs from the conserved cysteine through the conserved F or W.

TRBV7-2,CASSLLVEQPQHF
TRBV5-1,CASSSGNLGYTF
TRBV19,CASSPNPVSASPTYNEQFF
TRBV9,CASSVGTANTGELFF
TRBV5-1,CASSLGGRAADTQYF
TRBV20-1,CSASSVTGGKNEQFF
TRBV28,CASSVPGQSYEQYF
TRBV5-1,CASRPGQTVELFF
TRBV20-1,CSASLGQTNYGYTF
TRBV7-9,CATEIPRSGGRGNSPLHF
TRBV29-1,CSVTQGRGDEQFF
TRBV7-9,CASSSGESNEQFF
TRBV3-1/TRBV3-2,CASSPSGVLETQYF
TRBV3-1/TRBV3-2,CASSSGQINSPLHF
TRBV19,CASSYRRDTEAFF
TRBV27,CASSIHRTTEAFF
TRBV10-1,CASLDRSGGEYEQYF
TRBV27,CASSLQGRLGTEAFF
TRBV2,CASGVLTRGGYTF
TRBV11-3,CASSLGTSVGEQYF
TRBV11-3,CASSLYWFLVNSSYNEQFF
TRBV5-5,CASSPISSSNQPQHF
TRBV7-9,CASSASLGQSNEQYF
TRBV28,CASPPDLGTSVPEEGFEQYF
TRBV24-1,CATSERPGTSGGYEQYF
TRBV4-3,CASSQGLWDRASSGANVLAF
TRBV19,CASSPGQRLAGRGQYF
TRBV3-1/TRBV3-2,CASSQVLDSVYEQYF
TRBV3-1/TRBV3-2,CASSQVGVSGANVLTF
TRBV7-6,CASSPKVAGLNEQFF
TRBV28,CASSLGPTEAFF
TRBV5-4,CASSGQGYTDTQYF
TRBV6-5,CASSYSASAGNTIYF
TRBV28,CASSFLRQGNGYTF
TRBV28,CASRELQGATEAFF
TRBV4-1,CASSQDSGREETQYF
TRBV29-1,CSVEGTPGRTYNEQFF
TRBV19,CASSLGQDEKLFF
TRBV18,CASSLTEGELFF
TRBV7-9,CASSPLTGQGNTIYF
TRBV19,CASSWRVRVGTGELFF
TRBV6-1,CASSEGLYNEQFF
TRBV12-3/TRBV12-4,CASANGVNTEAFF
TRBV4-1,CASSLPMNTEAFF
TRBV20-1,CSATQGSPLHF
TRBV3-1/TRBV3-2,CASSQDRGVSTDTQYF
TRBV19,CASSNARGANQPQHF
TRBV5-1,CASSLEGDLNEKLFF
TRBV5-4,CASSRRQGEREQYF